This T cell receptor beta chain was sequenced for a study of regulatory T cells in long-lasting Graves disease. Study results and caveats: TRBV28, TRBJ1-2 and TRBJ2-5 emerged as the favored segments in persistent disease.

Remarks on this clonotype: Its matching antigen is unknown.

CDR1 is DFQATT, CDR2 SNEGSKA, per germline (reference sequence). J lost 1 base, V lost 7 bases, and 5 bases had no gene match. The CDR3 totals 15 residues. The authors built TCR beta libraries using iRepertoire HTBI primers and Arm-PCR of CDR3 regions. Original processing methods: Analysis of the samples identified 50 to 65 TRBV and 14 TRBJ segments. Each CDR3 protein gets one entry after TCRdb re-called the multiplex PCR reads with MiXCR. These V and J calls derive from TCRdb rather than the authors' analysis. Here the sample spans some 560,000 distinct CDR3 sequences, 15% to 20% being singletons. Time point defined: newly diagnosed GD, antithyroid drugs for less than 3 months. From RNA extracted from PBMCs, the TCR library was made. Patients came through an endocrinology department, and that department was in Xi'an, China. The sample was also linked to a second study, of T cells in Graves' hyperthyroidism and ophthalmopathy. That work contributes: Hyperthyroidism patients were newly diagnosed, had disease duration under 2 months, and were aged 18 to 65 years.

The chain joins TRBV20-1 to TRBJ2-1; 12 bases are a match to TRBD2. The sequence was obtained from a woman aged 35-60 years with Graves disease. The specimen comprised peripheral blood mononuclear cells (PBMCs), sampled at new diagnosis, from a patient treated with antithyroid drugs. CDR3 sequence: CSGGLAGRSYNEQFF. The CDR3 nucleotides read TGCAGTGGAGGACTAGCGGGGAGGTCCTACAATGAGCAGTTCTTC.